Sequencing of this TCR beta chain was carried out in a study of blood T cell repertoires in COVID-19 (dated by TCRdb to 2018 to 2021). In terms of the full investigation: Samples from collaborators originated in the United States, Italy and Spain and spanned both the acute and convalescent phases of COVID-19. The material from the prospective study consisted of cDNA or gDNA derived from T cells, B-cell-depleted T cells, or PBMCs. Deeply sampled blood TCRbeta repertoires from subjects exposed to, actively infected with, or recovered from COVID-19 were included in the dataset. The repertoires were made available in a free public database intended to serve as a resource for research on the immune response to SARS-CoV-2. The samples were drawn from the first 160 participants of the ongoing ImmuneRACE study and from 1,200 or so subjects provided by 6 global collaborators. A de-identified subject ID, COVID-19 status, age in years and sex were almost always included in the sample metadata. Where HLA class I and class II types were available, the types were taken from metadata supplied by the sample provider, not from assay-based typing. Summary of the overall study and its limitations: Clinical and demographic metadata were provided uncurated, with the amount varying by source and participant.

Regarding this clone: Which antigen it targets is not known. The sample holds no much larger clone one base away, and base qualities are not on file.

Its CDR3 holds 15 amino acids, cysteine through phenylalanine. Just the 45-base CDR3 DNA is kept, in frame starting at base 1. Germline trimming: 5 bases from V, 4 bases from J; junction bases outside gene matches: 3. CDR1 and CDR2, per the germline V gene, are SGHTA and FQGNSA. TCRbeta CDR3 regions were amplified from genomic DNA by means of the immunoSEQ Assay, a bias-controlled multiplex PCR. Per the original workflow: The number of nucleated cells in each sample was estimated from the amplification of reference gene primers within the assay. To quantify the absolute abundance of each unique TCRbeta CDR3 rearrangement, sequence reads were collapsed and filtered. Productive Simpson clonality was computed per sample as the square root of Simpson's diversity index over productive rearrangements. TCRdb limited this immuneACCESS table to in-frame rearrangements with V and J called. A share of clones is missing; checked studies link under half to unresolved V genes, and the rest is unexplained. That table gives V, J and clone size, and the DNA gave D and trimming. The sample profile shows 200,000 or so clones; around 84% of them were found once. Roughly 14% of the sample is in the top ten clones.

Collaborating institutions collected whole blood in K2EDTA tubes following their own protocols. For TCRbeta analysis, collaborators shipped samples in one of three forms: frozen whole blood, isolated PBMCs, or DNA extracted from either of those sample types. The sequence joins TRBV7-2 to TRBJ1-6; 9 central nucleotides agree with TRBD1. This clonotype was sampled from a man aged 25 to 40 with active or convalescent COVID-19. The sequenced sample was peripheral blood. The sequenced DNA is TGTGCCAGCAGCACAGGACAGGGGTATAATTCACCCCTCCACTTT. It specifies CASSTGQGYNSPLHF.